These 32 T cell receptor beta chains were all obtained from the same sample, sequenced in a study of control samples from healthy donors and cancer patients. Using immunoSEQ multiplex PCR, the repertoire was profiled, and TCRdb retains in-frame clones only, with some absent. In the table there are 70,000 to 90,000 clones, 94% of which are singletons. Sequenced: blood. The receptors originated from a woman in her thirties or forties in good health.

The gene calls are TRBV5-1 and TRBJ2-5, with D unclear. The V gene lost 5 bases and the J gene lost 1 base, with 3 bases spanning the gap. The CDR3 has 11 amino acids. Germline-derived CDR1 and CDR2 are SGHRS and YFSETQ. The CDR3 coding sequence is TGCGCCAGCAGAAGCCAAGAGACCCAGTACTTC. It encodes CASRSQETQYF.

The rearrangement links TRBV5-4 to TRBJ2-1, with TRBD2 matching 13 bases. The CDR3 totals 15 residues. J gave up 8 bases and V 3 bases, and 5 bases lay outside the gene matches. CDR1 is SGHNT and CDR2 is YYREEE in the germline V gene (reference sequence). CDR3 sequence: CASSSTSGRAYEQFF. The CDR3 bases are TGTGCCAGCAGCTCTACTAGCGGGAGGGCCTATGAGCAGTTCTTC.

This clone was observed a single time. This chain uses TRBV5-5 with TRBJ1-1, with 7 bases matching TRBD1. The junction had 8 bases not matched to a gene; V was cut back by 0 bases and J by 0 bases. The CDR3 is made up of 17 amino acids. The germline V gene has CDR1 SGHKS and CDR2 YYEKEE (reference sequence). DNA of the CDR3: TGTGCCAGCAGCTTGGCCCTTCAGGACAGGTTGAACACTGAAGCTTTCTTT. Translated, it gives CASSLALQDRLNTEAFF.

V gene TRBV7-9 combines with J gene TRBJ1-5; TRBD1 might be the D (6 bases). V was pared by 5 bases and J by 4 bases, with 15 bases between. CDR1 SEHNR and CDR2 FQNEAQ come from the germline V gene (reference sequence). The CDR3 consists of 15 residues. The CDR3 here is CASSRGTSRNQPQHF. The DNA for the CDR3 is TGTGCCAGCAGCCGCGGGACAAGCCGGAATCAGCCCCAGCATTTT.

The chain links TRBV7-8 to TRBJ1-5; D unresolved. The CDR3 runs 15 residues. CDR1 is SGHVS, CDR2 FQNEAQ, per germline. Trimming took 5 bases from V and 0 from J, leaving 11 bases between them. The CDR3 sequence is CASSPDRFSNQPQHF. The CDR3 coding sequence is TGTGCCAGCAGCCCGGACCGATTTAGCAATCAGCCCCAGCATTTT.

The chain recombines TRBV5-7 with TRBJ1-4; D is undetermined. TRBV5-7 is classed as an ORF, of uncertain function. V lost 2 bases, J lost 4 bases, and 9 bases lay in between. This CDR3 is 14 amino acids long. CDR3 sequence reads: CASSLAQINEKLFF. The DNA for the CDR3 is TGTGCCAGCAGCTTAGCACAGATTAATGAAAAACTGTTTTTT.

J is TRBJ1-5 and V is TRBV19; the D gene is possibly TRBD1 (5 bases). V lost 7 bases to trimming and J lost 6 bases, with 19 bases between them. Germline CDR1 reads LNHDA; CDR2 reads SQIVND (reference sequence). This CDR3 has 15 residues. The CDR3 region is CASNADSSWGQPQHF. In nucleotides, the CDR3 is TGTGCCAGTAACGCAGACAGTAGTTGGGGTCAGCCCCAGCATTTT.

V is TRBV11-1 and J is TRBJ1-4, with D perhaps TRBD1 (6 bases). Trimming removed 5 bases at V and 5 bases at J, with 9 bases between. Germline loops: CDR1 SGHAT, CDR2 FQDESV (reference sequence). The CDR3 covers 13 residues. The CDR3 here is CASSRGGNEKLFF. The CDR3 bases are TGTGCCAGCAGCCGCGGGGGCAATGAAAAACTGTTTTTT.

A few counts support this clone. The chain employs TRBV10-1 and TRBJ1-5, with D unresolved. Trimming took off 6 bases at V and 4 bases at J, with 10 bases between the two ends. Germline CDR1 reads WNHNN; CDR2 reads SYGVQD (reference sequence). CDR3 size: 13 residues. The CDR3 is CASSLTGNQPQHF. In DNA form, the CDR3 reads TGCGCCAGCAGCTTGACGGGAAATCAGCCCCAGCATTTT.

This rearrangement joins TRBV19 to TRBJ1-2; D not certain. Germline CDR1 reads LNHDA; CDR2 reads SQIVND (reference sequence). The V gene lost 7 bases and the J gene lost 3 bases, with 18 bases spanning the gap. The length of the CDR3 is 15 residues. The CDR3 nucleotides read TGTGCCAGTATGCCGGACGGCCAGGCTCACTATGGCTACACCTTC. Translation gives CASMPDGQAHYGYTF.

This clone was counted a single time. The J gene is TRBJ1-1, the V gene TRBV10-3, with D perhaps matching TRBD1 (6 bases). The germline gives CDR1 ENHRY, CDR2 SYGVKD. The CDR3 contains 12 residues. Trimming left V 10 bases short and J 7 bases short, with 16 bases between. CDR3 nucleotide sequence: TGTGCCACAAAGGAGGGGGACCGTGAAGCTTTCTTT. Its protein is CATKEGDREAFF.

This chain links TRBV3-1 (or the pseudogene TRBV3-2) with TRBJ2-5, with D uncertain. The CDR3 sequence is 12 residues long. Germline V gene data show CDR1 as LGHDT and CDR2 as YNNKEL (reference sequence). Trimming shortened V by 0 bases and J by 5 bases, and 4 bases separated the two germline ends. CDR3 residues: CASSQDKETQYF. The CDR3 DNA sequence: TGTGCCAGCAGCCAAGATAAGGAGACCCAGTACTTC.

V gene TRBV6-1 combines with J gene TRBJ2-2; maybe TRBD2 (5 bases). Germline CDR1 is MNHNS and CDR2 is SASEGT. This CDR3 is built from 15 residues. V was cut by 2 bases and J by 2 bases, with 9 bases left in between. The CDR3 DNA reads as TGTGCCAGCAGTGAACTGAGCGGAAACACCGGGGAGCTGTTTTTT. Its translation: CASSELSGNTGELFF.

The chain carries TRBV6-1 and TRBJ1-2; maybe TRBD1 (6 bases). V dropped 3 bases and J dropped 4 bases, with 18 bases sitting between them. Per the germline V gene, CDR1 is MNHNS and CDR2 is SASEGT. The CDR3 has 16 residues. The CDR3 coding sequence is TGTGCCAGCAGTGAGTTTTCGGGAACAGGGATCTATGGCTACACCTTC. Amino acid sequence: CASSEFSGTGIYGYTF.

J is TRBJ2-1 and V is TRBV18; TRBD2 matches 11 bases. Germline lookup yields CDR1 KGHSH and CDR2 LQKENI. V shed 1 base and J 3 bases; nucleotides not matched to a gene: 2. The CDR3 length is 16 residues. CDR3 residues: CASSPQTSGNYNEQFF. Here the CDR3 DNA reads TGTGCCAGCTCACCACAGACTAGCGGGAACTACAATGAGCAGTTCTTC. Full variable domain (missing parts from reference TRBV18 and TRBJ2-1): NAGVMQNPRHLVRRRGQEARLRCSPMKGHSHVYWYRQLPEEGLKFMVYLQKENIIDESGMPKERFSAEFPKEGPSILRIQQVVRGDSAAYFCASSPQTSGNYNEQFFGPGTRLTVL.

The CDR3 protein is CASSRTSGSNTGELFF. Here the CDR3 DNA reads TGTGCCAGCAGCCGTACTAGCGGATCAAACACCGGGGAGCTGTTTTTT. This rearrangement joins TRBV3-1 (or the pseudogene TRBV3-2) to TRBJ2-2; the match to TRBD2 covers 8 bases. CDR3 length equals 16 residues. In germline, CDR1 is LGHDT, CDR2 YNNKEL (reference sequence). V trimming: 4 bases; J trimming: 2 bases; junction bases outside the gene matches: 6.

On this clone: This sample includes further DNA sequences coding for the same CDR3. The chain carries TRBV4-1 and TRBJ2-1; D is uncertain. V was clipped by 1 base and J by 7 bases, with 5 bases between them. The CDR3 runs 12 residues. CDR1 is MGHRA and CDR2 is YSYEKL in the germline V gene. DNA of the CDR3: TGCGCCAGCAGCCAAGTTGGGAATGAGCAGTTCTTC. This codes for CASSQVGNEQFF.

The DNA for the CDR3 is TGCGCCAGCAGCCCTACAGGGGCCATTAACTATGGCTACACCTTC. It is translated as CASSPTGAINYGYTF. The chain carries TRBV5-1 and TRBJ1-2; 7 bases are a match to TRBD1. V was clipped by 4 bases and J by 1 base; unmatched bases: 7. Germline V gene lookup returns CDR1 SGHRS and CDR2 YFSETQ. This CDR3 region has 15 residues.

The V call is TRBV6-6, the J call TRBJ1-2, with D unclear. Germline CDR1 MNHNY, CDR2 SVGAGI (reference sequence). The CDR3 runs to 10 residues. With 2 bases removed from V and 6 bases from J, the gap between germline ends came to 1 base. CDR3 DNA sequence: TGTGCCAGCAGTTACGATGGCTACACCTTC. Protein: CASSYDGYTF.

This clone was recorded a few times. The genes are TRBV11-3 and TRBJ2-4, with 14 bases lining up with TRBD2. This CDR3 region has 17 residues. Trimming at V came to 5 bases and at J to 8 bases, leaving 11 bases not matched to a gene. CDR1 is SGHNT and CDR2 is YENEEA in the germline V gene. CDR3 sequence reads: CASSTHRTSGGLDIQYF. CDR3 DNA sequence: TGTGCCAGCAGCACACATCGGACTAGCGGGGGGTTAGACATTCAGTACTTC. Drawing the rest from reference TRBV11-3 and TRBJ2-4, the complete variable domain is EAGVVQSPRYKIIEKKQPVAFWCNPISGHNTLYWYLQNLGQGPELLIRYENEEAVDDSQLPKDRFSAERLKGVDSTLKIQPAELGDSAVYLCASSTHRTSGGLDIQYFGAGTRLSVL.

The chain links TRBV28 to TRBJ2-7; D call uncertain. CDR1 and CDR2 (germline): MDHEN, SYDVKM. The CDR3 runs 13 residues. Trimming left V 6 bases short and J 2 bases short, with 11 bases between. The CDR3 loop is CASSFAGTYEQYF. In nucleotides, the CDR3 is TGTGCCAGCAGCTTCGCTGGGACCTACGAGCAGTACTTC.

V gene TRBV9 combines with J gene TRBJ2-1, with 8 nucleotides matching TRBD2. With 7 bases clipped from V and 6 bases from J, the junction kept 12 bases outside the gene matches. Germline CDR1 is SGDLS and CDR2 is YYNGEE. This CDR3 spans 15 amino acids. CDR3 sequence (DNA): TGTGCCAGCGGCCTCCGGGGGGGTTCGATCAATGAGCAGTTCTTC. It is translated as CASGLRGGSINEQFF.

The CDR3 nucleotides are TGTGCTAGTGGTTTGGAGACGGGACGGCGGTACTTC. This codes for CASGLETGRRYF. This sequence joins TRBV12-5 and TRBJ2-7; possibly TRBD1 or TRBD2 for D (5 bases each). Trimming took off 1 base at V and 12 bases at J, with 13 bases between the two ends. There are 12 residues in the CDR3. CDR1 and CDR2 (germline): LGHNT, FRNRAP.

The rearrangement uses TRBV5-4 and TRBJ2-3; a possible D gene is TRBD1 (5 bases). The germline CDR1 and CDR2 sequences are SGHNT and YYREEE (reference sequence). CDR3 size: 15 residues. V dropped 2 bases and J dropped 1 base, with 11 bases sitting between them. Here the CDR3 reads CASSLGVTRTDTQYF. CDR3 coding DNA: TGTGCCAGCAGCTTAGGGGTTACCCGCACAGATACGCAGTATTTT. Variable domain in full (rest from reference TRBV5-4 and TRBJ2-3): ETGVTQSPTHLIKTRGQQVTLRCSSQSGHNTVSWYQQALGQGPQFIFQYYREEENGRGNFPPRFSGLQFPNYSSELNVNALELDDSALYLCASSLGVTRTDTQYFGPGTRLTVL.

This clone has only one observation. V and J are TRBV30 and TRBJ2-2; D call uncertain. With 4 bases removed from V and 5 bases from J, the gap between germline ends came to 14 bases. The CDR3 sequence is 14 residues long. Germline CDR1 and CDR2: GTSNPN and SVGIG (reference sequence). This CDR3 reads CAWNGQVGTGELFF. CDR3 DNA: TGTGCCTGGAATGGCCAGGTTGGGACCGGGGAGCTGTTTTTT.

The rearrangement joins TRBV2 to TRBJ2-2; 13 bases line up with TRBD2. The CDR3 has 16 amino acids. The germline gives CDR1 SNHLY, CDR2 FYNNEI. V was pared by 3 bases and J by 6 bases, with 4 bases of the junction left unmatched. The CDR3 loop reads CASSDRLAGGSGELFF. For the CDR3, the DNA is TGTGCCAGCAGTGACAGACTAGCGGGAGGCTCCGGGGAGCTGTTTTTT.

The CDR3 here is CAISEFGGTNEKLFF. DNA for the CDR3: TGTGCCATCAGTGAGTTCGGGGGAACTAATGAAAAACTGTTTTTT. J is TRBJ1-4 and V is TRBV10-3; possible D gene TRBD1, 5 bases. Looked up from germline, CDR1 is ENHRY and CDR2 is SYGVKD. The V end lost 1 base, the J end lost 1 base, and 7 bases lay between the germline ends. This CDR3 is built from 15 residues.

This chain links TRBV3-1 (or the pseudogene TRBV3-2) with TRBJ1-3; no firm D call. The CDR3 has 14 amino acids. The germline gives CDR1 LGHDT, CDR2 YNNKEL (reference sequence). The V gene lost 0 bases and the J gene lost 3 bases, with 6 bases spanning the gap. CDR3 sequence reads: CASSQDSIGNTIYF. The CDR3 bases are TGTGCCAGCAGCCAAGACAGTATTGGAAACACCATATATTTT.

The rearrangement uses TRBV7-2 and TRBJ2-4; D unclear. Between the trimmed V and J ends, which lost 2 bases and 2 bases, there was a span of 7 bases. The CDR3 contains 14 residues. Germline-derived CDR1 and CDR2 are SGHTA and FQGNSA. In DNA, the CDR3 is TGTGCCAGCAGCTTATGGGATACCAAAAACATTCAGTACTTC. This codes for CASSLWDTKNIQYF.

The rearrangement uses TRBV3-1 (or the pseudogene TRBV3-2) and TRBJ2-5; unclear D gene. Germline-derived CDR1 and CDR2 are LGHDT and YNNKEL (reference sequence). The CDR3 runs to 14 residues. V gave up 1 base and J gave up 2 bases, with 8 bases separating them. CDR3 in amino acids: CASSQGRLQETQYF. CDR3 DNA: TGTGCCAGCAGCCAAGGGCGACTTCAAGAGACCCAGTACTTC.

The chain recombines TRBV11-2 with TRBJ1-5; maybe TRBD1 (5 bases). In germline, CDR1 is SGHAT, CDR2 FQNNGV. V lost 1 base and J 5 bases, leaving 18 bases between the germline ends. The CDR3 is 17 residues long. CDR3 loop: CASSLGRGRMSDQPQHF. The CDR3, as DNA: TGTGCCAGCAGCTTAGGGAGGGGTAGGATGAGTGATCAGCCCCAGCATTTT. The full variable domain, with the rest looked up from reference TRBV11-2 and TRBJ1-5, is EAGVAQSPRYKIIEKRQSVAFWCNPISGHATLYWYQQILGQGPKLLIQFQNNGVVDDSQLPKDRFSAERLKGVDSTLKIQPAKLEDSAVYLCASSLGRGRMSDQPQHFGDGTRLSIL.

This sequence joins TRBV6-6 and TRBJ2-1; 10 nucleotides match TRBD2. The CDR3 contains 15 residues. The trim removed 5 bases at V and 3 bases at J, leaving 4 bases unmatched. Germline V lookup: CDR1 MNHNY, CDR2 SVGAGI (reference sequence). The chain's CDR3 is CASSPGLAVYNEQFF. The DNA of the CDR3 is TGTGCCAGCAGTCCCGGACTAGCGGTCTACAATGAGCAGTTCTTC.